The T cell receptor (beta chain) under discussion was sequenced for a study of T cells in Graves' hyperthyroidism and ophthalmopathy. Study-wide context: Peripheral blood draws took place at initial diagnosis, ahead of any treatment.

Study findings and constraints: A model of 13 V-J pairs discriminated ophthalmopathy from stable hyperthyroidism. Most expanded thyroid clonotypes above 0.001 also appeared in blood.

Amplified TCR beta CDR3 regions derived from RNA transcripts. The HTBI primer set was used in a first-round RT-PCR of the TCR CDR3. TCRdb ran MiXCR on the multiplex PCR reads and lists one entry per CDR3 protein. The sample consists of about 640,000 distinct CDR3 sequences, roughly 15% of them appearing once. Note on this clonotype: Its target is not known.

Unmatched junction bases numbered 9, after V lost 5 bases and J lost 13 bases. Germline V gene lookup returns CDR1 SEHNR and CDR2 FQNEAQ (reference sequence). CDR3 length: 13 amino acids. More than 9.5 ml fresh peripheral blood yielded the PBMCs. This TCR came from a woman aged 50 to 60 with Graves' ophthalmopathy. The sample consisted of blood. The V call is TRBV7-9, the J call TRBJ1-2, with TRBD1 matching 11 bases. CDR3 nucleotides: TGTGCCAGCAGCGTGGGACAGGGGGTCGGAGGCACCTTC. It encodes CASSVGQGVGGTF.